The rows below give T cell receptor beta chains drawn from one sample of a study of cytomegalovirus exposure and HLA in healthy donors. Profiled with immunoSEQ multiplex PCR; TCRdb holds only in-frame clones, not every one. The data show about 99,000 clones, about four fifths seen once. The sequenced sample consisted of PBMCs. These receptors all stem from a male donor in good health and CMV-seropositive. CDR3s include the opening cysteine and the closing phenylalanine or tryptophan. Fields, in order: clone size, V gene, J gene, D gene, CDR3 DNA, CDR3 protein. A D gene is named only where the DNA matches it firmly. Some rows have no size entry. The others give once, few or many, or a class for an expanded clone.

>.|TRBV4-2|TRBJ2-7|TRBD2
TGTGCCAGCAGCCAAGGAGCGGGGGGGGAAACCTCCTACGAGCAGTACTTC
CASSQGAGGETSYEQYF
>few|TRBV5-6|TRBJ1-1|.
TGTGCCAGCAGCTTGGAGCGGGAAGCTTTCTTT
CASSLEREAFF
>.|TRBV4-2|TRBJ2-1|TRBD2
TGTGTCAGCAGCCAACCCGGGACTAGCGACTCCTACAATGAGCAGTTCTTC
CVSSQPGTSDSYNEQFF
>.|TRBV5-1|TRBJ2-1|.
TGCGCCAGCAGCTTAAACCCCGGTTATGAGCAGTTCTTC
CASSLNPGYEQFF
>.|TRBV5-4|TRBJ1-2|.
TGTGCCAGCAGCTTGTTCGGTACCAGGGTGACTGGCTACACCTTC
CASSLFGTRVTGYTF
>few|TRBV5-6|TRBJ1-1|.
TGTGCCAGCAGCTTGTGGGCCGGGGGAACTGAAGCTTTCTTT
CASSLWAGGTEAFF
>.|TRBV5-1|TRBJ1-1|.
TGCGCCAGCAGCTGGAACGGGGGCACTGAAGCTTTCTTT
CASSWNGGTEAFF
>.|TRBV9|TRBJ2-7|TRBD1
TGTGCCAGCAGCGTAGGAAAAGGGGGCATCTACGAGCAGTACTTC
CASSVGKGGIYEQYF
>.|TRBV7-2|TRBJ1-6|TRBD1
TGTGCCAGCAGCTTAACGGGACAGGGAAATAATTCACCCCTCCACTTT
CASSLTGQGNNSPLHF
>once|TRBV7-9|TRBJ2-2|.
TGTGCCAGCAGCGTTAGCACCGGGGAGCTGTTTTTT
CASSVSTGELFF
>.|TRBV29-1|TRBJ1-1|.
TGCAGCGTTGAGGGAGATATGAACACTGAAGCTTTCTTT
CSVEGDMNTEAFF
>once|TRBV29-1|TRBJ1-2|TRBD1
TGCAGCGTTGAACCGGGACAGGGTTTCTTGGGCTACACCTTC
CSVEPGQGFLGYTF
>.|TRBV4-1|TRBJ1-6|.
TGCGCCAGCAGCCAAAGAGGCGGCCTCGGGGGACCCCTCCACTTT
CASSQRGGLGGPLHF
>.|TRBV29-1|TRBJ2-7|TRBD1
TGCAGCGTTGTGGGGACAGGGGGCTGGGAGCAGTACTTC
CSVVGTGGWEQYF
>few|TRBV5-4|TRBJ1-1|.
TGTGCCAGCAGCTTGAGGGGTCTCACAACTGAAGCTTTCTTT
CASSLRGLTTEAFF
>.|TRBV4-1|TRBJ1-4|.
TGCGCCAGCAGCCAAGGGGTGCGCCGGGTAGAAAAACTGTTTTTT
CASSQGVRRVEKLFF
>.|TRBV19|TRBJ1-5|TRBD1
TGTGCCAGTACCTCGGACAGGCTTAATCAGCCCCAGCATTTT
CASTSDRLNQPQHF
>few|TRBV5-6|TRBJ2-7|.
TGTGCCAGCGCAGGGCGGGGTGAGCAGTACTTC
CASAGRGEQYF
>.|TRBV7-2|TRBJ1-5|.
TGTGCCAGCAGCTTATTGGGGGCCTATCAGCCCCAGCATTTT
CASSLLGAYQPQHF
>.|TRBV30|TRBJ2-3|TRBD1
TGTGCCTGGAGCTCAGGACAGGGCGCAACTACAGATACGCAGTATTTT
CAWSSGQGATTDTQYF
>once|TRBV30|TRBJ1-3|TRBD1
TGTGCCTTTACCCCGGGACAGGGGGGGTACACCATATATTTT
CAFTPGQGGYTIYF
>.|TRBV2|TRBJ2-7|TRBD1
TGTGCCAGCAGATCCGGGACAGGGGCCACCTACGAGCAGTACTTC
CASRSGTGATYEQYF
>.|TRBV5-5|TRBJ2-7|.
TGTGCCAGCAGCTTGAACGGGGACTACGAGCAGTACTTC
CASSLNGDYEQYF
>.|TRBV6-6|TRBJ2-1|TRBD1
TGTGCCAGCAGTACCGTACAGGGGGCCTCGTATAATGAGCAGTTCTTC
CASSTVQGASYNEQFF